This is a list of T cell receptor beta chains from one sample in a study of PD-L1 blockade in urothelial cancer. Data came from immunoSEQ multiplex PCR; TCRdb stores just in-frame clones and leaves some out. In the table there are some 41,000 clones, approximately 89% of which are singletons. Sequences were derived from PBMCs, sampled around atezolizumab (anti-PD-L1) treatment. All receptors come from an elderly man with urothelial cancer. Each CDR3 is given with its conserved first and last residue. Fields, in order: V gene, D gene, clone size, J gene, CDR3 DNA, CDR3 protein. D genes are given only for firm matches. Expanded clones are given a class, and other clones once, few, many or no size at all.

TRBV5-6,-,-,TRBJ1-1,TGTGCCAGCAGCGCAGGGACTCTGAACACTGAAGCTTTCTTT,CASSAGTLNTEAFF
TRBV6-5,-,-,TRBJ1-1,TGTGCCAGCACCTCCCCGGGGGTGAACACTGAAGCTTTCTTT,CASTSPGVNTEAFF
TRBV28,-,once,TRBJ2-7,TGTGCCAGCAGTTTATTACAGAGCTCCTACGAGCAGTACTTC,CASSLLQSSYEQYF
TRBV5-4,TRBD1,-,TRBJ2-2,TGTGCCAGCAGCTTGACAGGGGGCAACACCGGGGAGCTGTTTTTT,CASSLTGGNTGELFF
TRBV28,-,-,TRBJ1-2,TGTGCCAGCAGTTCCGCGGGAGGGGCGCGAGGCTACACCTTC,CASSSAGGARGYTF
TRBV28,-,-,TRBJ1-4,TGTGCCAGCAGTGGGCGGGACGGTAATGAAAAACTGTTTTTT,CASSGRDGNEKLFF
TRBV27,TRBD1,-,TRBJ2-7,TGTGCCAGTTCGGCAGGGGGACCCTACGAGCAGTACTTC,CASSAGGPYEQYF
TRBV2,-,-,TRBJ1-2,TGTGCCAGCAGTGATTTACAGGGAGACGGCTACACCTTC,CASSDLQGDGYTF
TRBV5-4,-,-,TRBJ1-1,TGTGCCAGCAGCTTGTTGGGGCAGGGAACAACTGAAGCTTTCTTT,CASSLLGQGTTEAFF
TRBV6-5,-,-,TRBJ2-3,TGTGCCAGCAGTTACTTCGACAGTCCAGATACGCAGTATTTT,CASSYFDSPDTQYF
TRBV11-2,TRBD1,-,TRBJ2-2,TGTGCCAGCAGCCCCCTCAGGGGACAGGGCACCGGGGAGCTGTTTTTT,CASSPLRGQGTGELFF
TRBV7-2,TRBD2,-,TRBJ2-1,TGTGCCAGCAGCTTAGGGGCGGGAGTCATAACGAATGAGCAGTTCTTC,CASSLGAGVITNEQFF
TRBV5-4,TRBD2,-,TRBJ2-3,TGTGCCAGCAGCTTAGGGGTAGCGGGAGTCACAGATACGCAGTATTTT,CASSLGVAGVTDTQYF
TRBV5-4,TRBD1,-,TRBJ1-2,TGTGCCAGCAGCAGGGGACAGGGGGTTAATGGCTACACCTTC,CASSRGQGVNGYTF
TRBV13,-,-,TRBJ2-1,TGTGCCAGCAGCCCGAGAGCACTAGTGGACAATGAGCAGTTCTTC,CASSPRALVDNEQFF
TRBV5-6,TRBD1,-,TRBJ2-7,TGTGCCAGCAGCTGGTTGACAGGGGGAAGCTACGAGCAGTACTTC,CASSWLTGGSYEQYF
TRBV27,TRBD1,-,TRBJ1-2,TGTGCCAGCAGTACAGGGGGCGGATATGGCTACACCTTC,CASSTGGGYGYTF
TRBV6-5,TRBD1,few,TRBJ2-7,TGTGCCAGCAGTTACAGGGCCAGGGGGTACGAGCAGTACTTC,CASSYRARGYEQYF
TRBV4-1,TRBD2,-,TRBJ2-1,TGCGCCAGCAGCCAAGATGATAGGGAGCTAGCGGCCTACAATGAGCAGTTCTTC,CASSQDDRELAAYNEQFF
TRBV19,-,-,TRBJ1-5,TGTGCCAGTAGTATAGGCATACAGGGAGCGGGCAATCAGCCCCAGCATTTT,CASSIGIQGAGNQPQHF
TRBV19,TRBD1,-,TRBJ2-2,TGTGCCAGTAAAAACAGGGGTAACACCGGGGAGCTGTTTTTT,CASKNRGNTGELFF
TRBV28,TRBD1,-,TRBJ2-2,TGTGCCAGCAGACCAGCGACAGGGGGCGGCCCCGGGGAGCTGTTTTTT,CASRPATGGGPGELFF
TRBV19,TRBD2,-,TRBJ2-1,TGTGCCGTGGGGAGGGCCTACGAGCAGTTCTTC,CAVGRAYEQFF
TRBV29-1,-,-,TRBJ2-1,TGCAGCGTTTCCAGTCCTCTCTCCTACAATGAGCAGTTCTTC,CSVSSPLSYNEQFF
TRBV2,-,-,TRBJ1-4,TGTGCCAGCCGAAGAGGTCCCAATGAAAAACTGTTTTTT,CASRRGPNEKLFF
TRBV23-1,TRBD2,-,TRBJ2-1,TGCGCCAGCAGTCATCCCAGGTTTGCGGGAGGGATCTACAATGAGCAGTTCTTC,CASSHPRFAGGIYNEQFF
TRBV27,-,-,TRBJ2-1,TGTGCCAGCAGTTTATTTCCCTTTCCAGCGGGTGCCTCCTACAATGAGCAGTTCTTC,CASSLFPFPAGASYNEQFF
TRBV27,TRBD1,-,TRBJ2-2,TGTGCCAGCAGACGGGACAGGTCGACTCCGAACACCGGGGAGCTGTTTTTT,CASRRDRSTPNTGELFF
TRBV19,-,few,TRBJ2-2,TGTGCCAGTACCCTCTTAAGGGGGCGGGGCACCGGGGAGCTGTTTTTT,CASTLLRGRGTGELFF
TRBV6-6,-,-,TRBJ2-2,TGTGCCAGCACGGGAGACACCGGGGAGCTGTTTTTT,CASTGDTGELFF
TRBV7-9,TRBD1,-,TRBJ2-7,TGTGCCAGCAGCTCCCCGGGACAGGGCTCCTACGAGCAGTACTTC,CASSSPGQGSYEQYF